This T cell receptor beta chain is from a study of blood T cell repertoires in COVID-19 (dated by TCRdb to about 2020). Background on the whole study: Samples covering the acute and convalescent phases of COVID-19 were provided by collaborators in the United States, Italy and Spain. Sample metadata almost always included a de-identified subject ID, COVID-19 status, age in years and sex. The repertoires were released in a freely available public database meant as a resource for research on the immune response to SARS-CoV-2. Where HLA class I and class II types were available, the types were taken from metadata supplied by the sample provider, not from assay-based typing. Samples were obtained from the ongoing ImmuneRACE study (first 160 participants) and from 1,254 subjects provided by 6 global collaborators. Subjects who had been exposed to COVID-19, were actively infected with it, or had recovered from it provided the deeply sampled blood TCRbeta repertoires that made up the dataset. The material from the prospective study consisted of cDNA or gDNA derived from T cells, B-cell-depleted T cells, or PBMCs.

Findings and caveats that apply to the study as a whole: How much clinical and demographic metadata was included differed by source and by participant, and the metadata was provided uncurated.

Participants in the prospective study were enrolled through a virtual design, were aged about 18 to 100 years, and lived in under 25 United States geographic areas. In the prospective study, cohorts were assigned on the basis of participant-reported clinical history obtained from a screening survey and a study questionnaire. For ImmuneRACE Cohort 3, a participant was defined as recovered based on two consecutive negative NP/OP PCR tests, clearance by a healthcare professional, or resolution of symptoms. Each participant in the prospective study had whole blood, serum and a nasopharyngeal or oropharyngeal swab collected by mobile phlebotomists. Additional blood draws and questionnaires over an approximately 2-month period could optionally be provided by prospective study participants. Before DNA extraction, prospective study blood samples were shipped either frozen or at room temperature. TCRbeta CDR3 regions were amplified from genomic DNA by means of the immunoSEQ Assay, a bias-controlled multiplex PCR. The source study handled its data this way. The number of nucleated cells in each sample was estimated from the amplification of reference gene primers within the assay. To quantify the absolute abundance of each unique TCRbeta CDR3 rearrangement, sequence reads were collapsed and filtered. For each sample, productive Simpson clonality was calculated by taking the square root of Simpson's diversity index across productive rearrangements. TCRdb limited this immuneACCESS table to in-frame rearrangements with V and J called. A share of clones is missing; checked studies link under half to unresolved V genes, and the rest is unexplained. V and J calls plus clone size are reproduced from that table; the DNA served to infer D and trimming. This sample is represented by 200,000 to 250,000 clones; roughly four fifths of them were singletons. In total, the top ten clones hold roughly 3.5% of the sample.

Taken from cysteine to phenylalanine, the CDR3 has 16 residues. Here the CDR3 DNA is all that survives: 48 bases in frame from base 1. V trim: 5 bases; J trim: 2 bases; unmatched bases: 7. CDR1 and CDR2 are read off the germline V gene as KGHDR and SFDVKD. A remark on this clone: Its antigen specificity is not known. Base qualities are missing; no much larger clone stands one base away.

The sequencing sample was made of PBMCs or T cells enriched from blood (not recorded which). The TCR comes from a woman aged 55 to 70 who had recovered from COVID-19. The chain is assembled from TRBV24-1 and TRBJ2-2; 7 central bases correspond to TRBD2. The CDR3 corresponds to CATSGSGGSNTGELFF. The DNA sequence follows: TGTGCCACCAGTGGCTCCGGGGGGTCCAACACCGGGGAGCTGTTTTTT.